This T cell receptor beta chain was sequenced during a study of beta chain features in type 1 diabetes. CDR1 and CDR2 from the germline V gene are SEHNR and FQNEAQ (reference sequence). V shed 4 bases and J 3 bases; nucleotides not matched to a gene: 3. The CDR3 contains 14 residues. Every bit of the isolated RNA underwent reverse transcription, so sequencing read expressed TCRB transcripts. Method: immunoSEQ multiplex PCR; TCRdb's copy keeps in-frame clones and lacks some. Of about 300,000 clones listed, 8% were seen once; the top ten hold 0.9% to 1.2%. Every donor provided one heparinised blood draw, which averaged roughly 120 mL. This clone was detected only a few times.

Sequenced material: central memory CD4+ T cells from blood. The sequence was collected from a woman between 18 and 29 years old in good health. The chain carries TRBV7-9 and TRBJ2-3; 8 nucleotides match TRBD2. DNA of the CDR3: TGTGCCAGCAGCTCGGGACTAGGGACAGATACGCAGTATTTT. Protein product: CASSSGLGTDTQYF.